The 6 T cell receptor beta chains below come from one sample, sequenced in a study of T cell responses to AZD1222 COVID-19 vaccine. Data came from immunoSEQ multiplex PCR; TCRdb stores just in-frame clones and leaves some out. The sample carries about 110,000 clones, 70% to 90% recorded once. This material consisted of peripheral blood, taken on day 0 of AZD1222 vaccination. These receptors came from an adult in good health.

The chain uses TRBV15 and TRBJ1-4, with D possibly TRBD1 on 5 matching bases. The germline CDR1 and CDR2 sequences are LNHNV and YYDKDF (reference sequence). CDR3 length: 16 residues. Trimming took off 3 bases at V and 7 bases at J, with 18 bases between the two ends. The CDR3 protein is CATSSPPAGSSEKLFF. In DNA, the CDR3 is TGTGCCACCAGCAGTCCCCCGGCAGGGAGTAGTGAAAAACTGTTTTTT.

The chain's CDR3 is CASSLGAENTEAFF. In DNA, the CDR3 is TGTGCCAGCAGCTTAGGAGCAGAGAACACTGAAGCTTTCTTT. This chain connects TRBV11-3 to TRBJ1-1; D unresolved. This CDR3 has 14 amino acids. Trimming cost V 1 base and J 1 base, with 7 bases left between them. Germline lookup yields CDR1 SGHNT and CDR2 YENEEA.

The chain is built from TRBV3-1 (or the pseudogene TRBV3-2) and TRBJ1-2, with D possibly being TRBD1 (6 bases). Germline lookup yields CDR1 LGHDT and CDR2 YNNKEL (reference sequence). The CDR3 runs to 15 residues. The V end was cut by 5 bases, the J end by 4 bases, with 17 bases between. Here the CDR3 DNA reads TGTGCCAGCAGCGCCCGGGGGGCAGGGGTCTATGGCTACACCTTC. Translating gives CASSARGAGVYGYTF.

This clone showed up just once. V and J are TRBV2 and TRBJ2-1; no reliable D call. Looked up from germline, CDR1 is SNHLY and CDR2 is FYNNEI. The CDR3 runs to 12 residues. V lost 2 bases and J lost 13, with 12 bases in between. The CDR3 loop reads CASSERAGLQFF. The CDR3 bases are TGTGCCAGCAGTGAAAGGGCAGGCTTACAGTTCTTC.

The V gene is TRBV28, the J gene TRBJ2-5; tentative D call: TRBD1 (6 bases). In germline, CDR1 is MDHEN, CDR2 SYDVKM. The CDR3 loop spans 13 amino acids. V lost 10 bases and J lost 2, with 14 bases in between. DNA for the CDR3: TGTGCCACCAAACAGGGAGCTCAAGAGACCCAGTACTTC. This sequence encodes CATKQGAQETQYF.

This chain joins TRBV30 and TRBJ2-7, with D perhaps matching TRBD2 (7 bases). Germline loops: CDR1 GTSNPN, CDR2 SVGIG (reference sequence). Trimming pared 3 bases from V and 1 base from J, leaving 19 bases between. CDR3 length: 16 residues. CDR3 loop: CAWSDLRGGGSYEQYF. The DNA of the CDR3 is TGTGCCTGGAGCGACCTCAGGGGAGGGGGGTCCTACGAGCAGTACTTC.